Below, one T cell receptor beta chain is given with its context. This CDR3 spans 16 amino acids. The V end lost 3 bases, the J end lost 6 bases, and 20 bases lay between the germline ends. The germline V gene has CDR1 MGHDK and CDR2 SYGVNS. This record comes from a study of blood T cell repertoires in COVID-19. Profiled with immunoSEQ multiplex PCR; TCRdb holds only in-frame clones, not every one. The data show 110,000 or so clones, roughly 81% seen once. The TCR comes from a man aged 40-55 years with acute or convalescent COVID-19. The chain uses TRBV25-1 and TRBJ1-2; D might be TRBD1 (5 bases). Sample: peripheral blood. The CDR3: CASSELGIGRGHGYTF. The CDR3 DNA reads as TGTGCCAGCAGTGAGTTAGGAATTGGGAGGGGTCATGGCTACACCTTC.